The 9 T cell receptor beta chains below all came from one sample that was sequenced in a study of OX40 agonist ivuxolimab in advanced cancers. Measured with immunoSEQ multiplex PCR; TCRdb has only the in-frame clones, and not every one. This table holds fewer than 55,000 clones, 80% found once. Sequencing was performed on CD4+ or CD8+ T cells sorted from blood, taken in a trial of the OX40 agonist ivuxolimab. These receptors were obtained from an adult with an advanced solid tumor such as melanoma, head and neck, liver or kidney cancer.

The genes are TRBV28 and TRBJ1-2; D is possibly TRBD1 (5 bases). Trimming stripped 2 bases from V and 4 bases from J, with 8 bases between. This CDR3 is 13 amino acids long. In germline, CDR1 is MDHEN, CDR2 SYDVKM. CDR3 sequence reads: CASSLGGGYGYTF. The CDR3 DNA reads TGTGCCAGCAGTTTAGGGGGGGGCTATGGCTACACCTTC.

The gene calls are TRBV5-4 and TRBJ2-2; no firm D call. Trimming took off 0 bases at V and 3 bases at J, with 0 bases between the two ends. The germline gives CDR1 SGHNT, CDR2 YYREEE (reference sequence). This CDR3 is 12 amino acids long. The CDR3 region has the DNA TGTGCCAGCAGCTTGGACACCGGGGAGCTGTTTTTT. This encodes CASSLDTGELFF.

The CDR3 nucleotides are TGCGCCAGCAGCCATCAGGCCCGTCGGAGGGTTGAGCAGTTCTTC. It encodes CASSHQARRRVEQFF. The chain has TRBV4-1 and TRBJ2-1; TRBD2 might be the D (6 bases). The CDR3 has 15 residues. The V end was cut by 3 bases, the J end by 9 bases, with 18 bases between. From germline, CDR1 is MGHRA and CDR2 YSYEKL.

This chain joins TRBV4-1 and TRBJ1-2; TRBD1 might be the D (6 bases). Germline V gene sequence: CDR1 MGHRA, CDR2 YSYEKL. Trimming removed 4 bases from V and 2 bases from J, with 14 bases in between. This CDR3 is 15 amino acids long. Here the CDR3 DNA reads TGCGCCAGCAGCCGGCCGGACAGACAAAACTATGGCTACACCTTC. Translated: CASSRPDRQNYGYTF.

This chain uses TRBV11-2 with TRBJ1-1, with unresolved D. The ends were cut back, 1 base at V and 6 bases at J, with 9 bases in the middle. This CDR3 has 13 amino acids. Germline V lookup: CDR1 SGHAT, CDR2 FQNNGV. The chain's CDR3 is CASSLGPRAEAFF. The CDR3 nucleotides read TGTGCCAGCAGCTTAGGCCCGAGGGCTGAAGCTTTCTTT.

V and J are TRBV14 and TRBJ2-1, with D perhaps assigned TRBD1 or TRBD2 (6 bases each). Germline CDR1 is SGHDN and CDR2 is FVKESK. This CDR3 has 17 amino acids. The V end lost 7 bases, the J end lost 0 bases, and 19 bases lay between the germline ends. CDR3 DNA sequence: TGTGCCAGCAACCCATTGACTAGGGGGAGCTCCTACAATGAGCAGTTCTTC. It is translated as CASNPLTRGSSYNEQFF.

The rearrangement uses TRBV7-9 and TRBJ1-2; the match to TRBD1 covers 7 bases. This CDR3 contains 15 residues. In germline, CDR1 is SEHNR, CDR2 FQNEAQ (reference sequence). V shed 5 bases, J shed 4 bases, and the junction held 10 bases outside the gene matches. The CDR3 region is CASSPQGGSGYGYTF. The CDR3 DNA is TGTGCCAGCAGCCCACAAGGGGGCTCAGGCTATGGCTACACCTTC.

The chain combines TRBV10-3 with TRBJ2-5; the match to TRBD2 covers 7 bases. The DNA end lines up better with TRBJ2-7; the J call may be wrong. The CDR3 spans 13 residues. The germline gives CDR1 ENHRY, CDR2 SYGVKD. For the CDR3, the DNA is TGTGCCAGCTCTAGCGGTCCTTCCTACGAGCAGTACTTC. Protein product: CASSSGPSYEQYF.

This clone was detected only a few times. The rearrangement uses TRBV7-8 and TRBJ2-2; D uncertain. The V gene lost 2 bases and the J gene lost 2 bases, with 9 bases spanning the gap. The CDR3 loop spans 15 amino acids. Germline V lookup: CDR1 SGHVS, CDR2 FQNEAQ. Here the CDR3 DNA reads TGTGCCAGCAGCTTACGCGGATTTAACACCGGGGAGCTGTTTTTT. Amino acid sequence: CASSLRGFNTGELFF. The full variable domain, rest sourced from reference TRBV7-8 and TRBJ2-2, is GAGVSQSPRYKVAKRGQDVALRCDPISGHVSLFWYQQALGQGPEFLTYFQNEAQLDKSGLPSDRFFAERPEGSVSTLKIQRTQQEDSAVYLCASSLRGFNTGELFFGEGSRLTVL.